This T cell receptor (beta chain) was sequenced in a study of blood T cell repertoires in COVID-19. Across the study: PBMCs, B-cell-depleted T cells, or T cells provided the cDNA or gDNA that made up the material.

The CDR3 loop spans 16 amino acids. V lost 2 bases, J lost 7 bases, and 8 bases stayed unmatched. Germline CDR1 and CDR2: LGHNA and YSLEER. This clone was seen a handful of times. Libraries were prepared by immunoSEQ multiplex PCR; TCRdb keeps only in-frame clonotypes and omits some of them. The table shows 150,000 or so clones, with approximately 80% occurring only once. This TCR came from a man aged 50 to 60 who had recovered from COVID-19. Source material: PBMCs or T cells enriched from blood (not recorded which). This rearrangement joins TRBV4-3 to TRBJ2-1; 10 bases align to TRBD2. The CDR3 bases are TGCGCCAGCAGCCAACAAGCGGGGGGGCCGACGAATGAGCAGTTCTTC. Its protein product is CASSQQAGGPTNEQFF.